The 25 T cell receptor beta chains below were found in one sample sequenced in a study of shared T cell receptors in the human thymus. Data came from immunoSEQ multiplex PCR; TCRdb stores just in-frame clones and leaves some out. The sample includes approximately 660,000 clones, roughly 88% seen only once; the top ten take 0.0095% to 0.013%. In addition, the sample was reused for a study of human thymus T cells.

Sequencing input: thymocytes. These TCRs come from a boy in the first two years of life with a congenital heart defect.

J is TRBJ2-1 and V is TRBV11-3; 9 bases line up with TRBD1. This CDR3 spans 16 amino acids. From germline, CDR1 is SGHNT and CDR2 YENEEA. V trimming: 6 bases; J trimming: 7 bases; junction bases outside the gene matches: 13. The CDR3 protein is CASSGSGTGNWNEQFF. For the CDR3, the DNA is TGTGCCAGCAGTGGCTCCGGGACAGGGAATTGGAATGAGCAGTTCTTC. The complete variable domain, with remaining parts taken from reference TRBV11-3 and TRBJ2-1, reads EAGVVQSPRYKIIEKKQPVAFWCNPISGHNTLYWYLQNLGQGPELLIRYENEEAVDDSQLPKDRFSAERLKGVDSTLKIQPAELGDSAVYLCASSGSGTGNWNEQFFGPGTRLTVL.

The rearrangement joins TRBV28 to TRBJ2-4, with 9 positions matching TRBD2. Germline V gives CDR1 MDHEN, CDR2 SYDVKM. V lost 6 bases and J lost 3; bases outside the gene matches: 9. The CDR3 is 16 residues long. CDR3 bases: TGTGCCAGCAGCTGTAGCGGGAGCAAGGGCAAAAACATTCAGTACTTC. Its protein product is CASSCSGSKGKNIQYF.

CDR3 nucleotides: TGTGCCAGCAGTTACCCCCTGGCGGGAAAAGAGACCCAGTACTTC. This encodes CASSYPLAGKETQYF. The V and J genes are TRBV6-5 and TRBJ2-5; TRBD2 is a possible D gene (6 bases). The CDR3 is made up of 15 amino acids. V was cut by 2 bases and J by 3 bases, with 13 bases left in between. Germline V gene lookup returns CDR1 MNHEY and CDR2 SVGAGI.

Only one count was recorded for this clone. The genes are TRBV4-2 and TRBJ2-5; 7 positions agree with TRBD2. With 3 bases clipped from V and 2 bases from J, the junction kept 12 bases outside the gene matches. The CDR3 is 17 residues long. CDR1 and CDR2 from the germline V gene are LGHNA and YNFKEQ. CDR3 residues: CASSHTSAMGRQETQYF. CDR3 bases: TGTGCCAGCAGCCATACTAGCGCGATGGGCCGTCAAGAGACCCAGTACTTC.

The J gene is TRBJ2-7, the V gene TRBV6-6; 8 bases map to TRBD2. The CDR3 totals 15 residues. Germline V gene data show CDR1 as MNHNY and CDR2 as SVGAGI (reference sequence). The J segment lost 5 bases and the V segment lost 6 bases, leaving 12 bases of the junction unmatched. CDR3 loop: CASRGPSGRLHEQYF. CDR3 coding DNA: TGTGCCAGCAGGGGGCCAAGCGGGAGACTCCACGAGCAGTACTTC.

The gene calls are TRBV11-2 and TRBJ1-1; D is unresolved. Germline V gives CDR1 SGHAT, CDR2 FQNNGV. The CDR3 totals 12 residues. Trimming left V 1 base short and J 7 bases short, with 7 bases between. DNA for the CDR3: TGTGCCAGCAGCTTAGGTGGCTTTGAAGCTTTCTTT. It specifies CASSLGGFEAFF.

V and J are TRBV11-1 and TRBJ2-7; D is unresolved. The V end was cut by 2 bases, the J end by 6 bases, with 8 bases between. The CDR3 is made up of 12 amino acids. The germline V gene has CDR1 SGHAT and CDR2 FQDESV (reference sequence). The CDR3 region has the DNA TGTGCCAGCAGCTTACCCCCCCTCGAGCAGTACTTC. Protein product: CASSLPPLEQYF.

The chain couples TRBV11-2 to TRBJ2-7; D might be TRBD2 (6 bases). Germline V lookup: CDR1 SGHAT, CDR2 FQNNGV. V was clipped by 0 bases and J by 0 bases, with 12 bases between them. CDR3 length: 16 amino acids. The CDR3 protein is CASSLDRGLSSYEQYF. DNA for the CDR3: TGTGCCAGCAGCTTAGATCGGGGGTTAAGCTCCTACGAGCAGTACTTC.

The chain couples TRBV2 to TRBJ2-5; no definite D call. There are 13 residues in the CDR3. The germline gives CDR1 SNHLY, CDR2 FYNNEI. The V and J ends lost 7 bases and 0 bases respectively, with 9 bases between them. This CDR3 is CASNTVYQETQYF. For the CDR3, the DNA is TGTGCCAGCAATACAGTGTACCAAGAGACCCAGTACTTC.

This chain uses TRBV4-2 with TRBJ2-1; unclear D gene. CDR3 size: 15 residues. The V end was cut by 0 bases, the J end by 9 bases, with 15 bases between. CDR1 LGHNA and CDR2 YNFKEQ come from the germline V gene. CDR3 in DNA: TGTGCCAGCAGCCAAGATAAGGCCGGCCGAGGTGAGCAGTTCTTC. As protein: CASSQDKAGRGEQFF.

The J gene is TRBJ2-1, the V gene TRBV18; 9 bases match TRBD2. The CDR3 loop spans 16 amino acids. From germline, CDR1 is KGHSH and CDR2 LQKENI. V lost 4 bases and J lost 10; bases outside the gene matches: 14. The CDR3 sequence: CASSRDPPSGAFEQFF. The DNA for the CDR3 is TGTGCCAGCTCACGTGACCCTCCTAGCGGGGCCTTCGAGCAGTTCTTC.

The chain has TRBV15 and TRBJ2-7; 8 positions agree with TRBD1. From germline, CDR1 is LNHNV and CDR2 YYDKDF (reference sequence). The V segment lost 3 bases and the J segment 5 bases; nucleotides outside the gene matches: 9. The CDR3 is made up of 15 amino acids. CDR3 nucleotides: TGTGCCACCAGCAGCGGACAGGGAAAGTTCCACGAGCAGTACTTC. Its translation is CATSSGQGKFHEQYF.

This clone was counted between two and nine times. The chain joins TRBV4-2 to TRBJ2-1; 10 nucleotides line up with TRBD2. With V trimmed by 0 bases and J by 9 bases, 8 bases remained unmatched. CDR1 is LGHNA and CDR2 is YNFKEQ in the germline V gene. CDR3 size: 16 residues. CDR3 region: CASSQDSAGGQGEQFF. CDR3 DNA sequence: TGTGCCAGCAGCCAAGATTCAGCGGGAGGGCAGGGTGAGCAGTTCTTC.

V usage is TRBV10-1 and J usage is TRBJ2-7; 7 nucleotides match TRBD2. Trimming took 0 bases from V and 1 from J; bases not matched to a gene: 9. Per the germline V gene, CDR1 is WNHNN and CDR2 is SYGVQD (reference sequence). The CDR3 has 17 amino acids. The CDR3 here is CASSESRESGGSYEQYF. The CDR3 DNA reads TGCGCCAGCAGTGAGTCCCGAGAGTCGGGGGGTTCCTACGAGCAGTACTTC.

The J gene is TRBJ2-7, the V gene TRBV27, with D tentatively TRBD2 (5 bases). V was pared by 0 bases and J by 9 bases, with 12 bases between. Germline lookup yields CDR1 MNHEY and CDR2 SMNVEV (reference sequence). There are 13 residues in the CDR3. CDR3 region: CASSLSRGSGQYF. CDR3 bases: TGTGCCAGCAGTTTATCACGAGGGTCAGGGCAGTACTTC.

The chain has TRBV28 and TRBJ1-1, with TRBD1 as a possible D gene (5 bases). CDR1 is MDHEN and CDR2 is SYDVKM in the germline V gene. The CDR3 sequence is 14 residues long. V dropped 5 bases and J dropped 5 bases, with 15 bases sitting between them. Here the CDR3 reads CASSLGIRGTEAFF. In DNA, the CDR3 is TGTGCCAGCAGTCTGGGAATCCGGGGGACTGAAGCTTTCTTT.

V and J are TRBV15 and TRBJ2-1; TRBD1 matches 8 bases. CDR3 size: 21 residues. V gave up 3 bases and J gave up 3 bases; unmatched junction bases: 22. Germline CDR1 and CDR2: LNHNV and YYDKDF (reference sequence). DNA of the CDR3: TGTGCCACCAGCAGTCCCCTCTATGTGAACAGGGGGGTACCCATCTACAATGAGCAGTTCTTC. It codes for CATSSPLYVNRGVPIYNEQFF.

The chain combines TRBV4-2 with TRBJ2-7; TRBD1 aligns across 7 bases. Germline assignment: CDR1 LGHNA and CDR2 YNFKEQ. The CDR3 is 18 residues long. Losses at the gene ends were 1 base for V and 4 bases for J; bases not matched to a gene: 16. The CDR3: CASSQGPKTGTVTYEQYF. CDR3 in DNA: TGTGCCAGCAGCCAAGGCCCTAAAACCGGGACAGTGACTTACGAGCAGTACTTC.

This clone occurred once. CDR3 sequence reads: CASSPTDSMNTEAFF. The CDR3 nucleotides are TGTGCCAGCAGTCCTACAGACAGTATGAACACTGAAGCTTTCTTT. The rearrangement joins TRBV28 to TRBJ1-1; D is possibly TRBD1 (5 bases). V dropped 5 bases and J dropped 0 bases, with 13 bases sitting between them. From germline, CDR1 is MDHEN and CDR2 SYDVKM. This CDR3 has 15 residues.

This clone showed up just a few times. The rearrangement links TRBV11-2 to TRBJ1-3, with D unresolved. Germline V CDR1 and CDR2: SGHAT, FQNNGV. Trimming stripped 1 base from V and 2 bases from J, with 9 bases between. CDR3 length equals 15 residues. DNA of the CDR3: TGTGCCAGCAGCTTAGGTCCAGTGACTGGAAACACCATATATTTT. Its protein product is CASSLGPVTGNTIYF.

The chain uses TRBV21-1 and TRBJ1-5; no DNA check was done on the table's D call, TRBD1. TRBV21-1 is annotated as a pseudogene. The CDR3 is 18 residues long. For the CDR3, the DNA is TGTGCCAGCAGCAAAGCGGGGCACAGATCCGCTAGCAATCAGCCCCAGCATTTT. This encodes CASSKAGHRSASNQPQHF.

CDR3 sequence reads: CASSLVKDRHTEAFF. DNA for the CDR3: TGTGCCAGCAGCTTAGTTAAGGACAGACACACTGAAGCTTTCTTT. The chain joins TRBV7-2 to TRBJ1-1; weak D call: TRBD1 (6 bases). V lost 1 base, J lost 3 bases, and 12 bases lay in between. The CDR3 totals 15 residues. Per germline, CDR1 SGHTA and CDR2 FQGNSA. Filled out from reference TRBV7-2 and TRBJ1-1, the complete variable domain reads GAGVSQSPSNKVTEKGKDVELRCDPISGHTALYWYRQSLGQGLEFLIYFQGNSAPDKSGLPSDRFSAERTGGSVSTLTIQRTQQEDSAVYLCASSLVKDRHTEAFFGQGTRLTVV.

The chain uses TRBV7-9 and TRBJ1-5, with TRBD1 identical over 7 bases. The V gene's germline CDR1 is SEHNR and CDR2 FQNEAQ (reference sequence). Germline trimming cut 4 bases from V and 0 bases from J; bases unmatched to any gene: 9. This CDR3 spans 17 amino acids. Here the CDR3 reads CASSSTGTDNSNQPQHF. In DNA, the CDR3 is TGTGCCAGCAGCTCGACCGGGACAGACAATAGCAATCAGCCCCAGCATTTT.

Note on this clone: A read error may account for a junction end that differs from germline. The V and J genes are TRBV27 and TRBJ2-1, with 14 bases lining up with TRBD2. The CDR3 contains 21 residues. Germline-derived CDR1 and CDR2 are MNHEY and SMNVEV (reference sequence). CDR3 DNA sequence: TGTGCCAGCAGTTCGACAGTTCCTGGACTAGCGGGAGGAGGTCAATTCAATAAGCAGTTCTTC. This sequence encodes CASSSTVPGLAGGGQFNKQFF.

The V call is TRBV5-5, the J call TRBJ2-7, with D possibly TRBD1 on 5 matching bases. Germline CDR1 is SGHKS and CDR2 is YYEKEE (reference sequence). The CDR3 is 15 residues long. V lost 2 bases to trimming and J lost 4 bases, with 16 bases between them. The CDR3 protein is CASSFYQGIPYEQYF. CDR3 nucleotide sequence: TGTGCCAGCAGCTTCTACCAGGGTATACCTTACGAGCAGTACTTC.